This is a list of T cell receptor beta chains from one sample in a study of OX40 agonist ivuxolimab in advanced cancers. Some clones are missing from TCRdb's copy, which holds only in-frame ones; the method was immunoSEQ multiplex PCR. The sample lists tens of thousands of clones, approximately 80% occurring once. The sample in question was CD4+ or CD8+ T cells sorted from blood, obtained in a trial of the OX40 agonist ivuxolimab. All receptors come from an adult with an advanced solid tumor such as melanoma, head and neck, liver or kidney cancer. CDR3s include the opening cysteine and the closing phenylalanine or tryptophan. D genes are given only for firm matches. Part of the rows lack a size; the others show once, few, many or a class for expanded clones.

>TRBD1|TRBJ2-7|.|TRBV2
TGTGCCACCGGACAGGGTTACTACGAGCAGTACTTC
CATGQGYYEQYF
>.|TRBJ1-2|once|TRBV9
TGTGCCAGCACGTCCAGAACGGCAGGGACGGGGGATGGCTACACCTTC
CASTSRTAGTGDGYTF
>.|TRBJ1-4|.|TRBV5-5
TGTGCCAGCAGCTGGGACGGTAGTGAAAAACTGTTTTTT
CASSWDGSEKLFF
>TRBD1|TRBJ1-1|.|TRBV9
TGTGCCAGCAGCTCGACAGGGCTTACGGCTGAAGCTTTCTTT
CASSSTGLTAEAFF
>TRBD1|TRBJ1-3|once|TRBV10-3
TGTGCCATCAGTGAGTCGGGACAGGAGGAGGGCTTT
CAISESGQEEGF
>.|TRBJ2-7|once|TRBV18
TGTGCCAGCTCACCGACATCCTACGAGCAGTACTTC
CASSPTSYEQYF
>TRBD1|TRBJ1-3|.|TRBV27
TGTGCCAGCAGTTTAGACAGGGCCGGAGGAAACACCATATATTTT
CASSLDRAGGNTIYF
>.|TRBJ1-2|.|TRBV7-2
TGTGCCAGCAGCTTAGGGCAGTACTATGGCTACACCTTC
CASSLGQYYGYTF
>TRBD1|TRBJ1-5|.|TRBV5-5
TGTGCCAGCAGCTTGGATTCTGCAGGGGGAAATAGCAATCAGCCCCAGCATTTT
CASSLDSAGGNSNQPQHF
>.|TRBJ1-6|medium-sized|TRBV4-1
TGCGCCAGCAGCCAAGGCTTATATCCCCTCCACTTT
CASSQGLYPLHF
>TRBD1|TRBJ1-5|.|TRBV5-6
TGTGCCAGCAGCTTCTGGGACAGGAGAAATCAGCCCCAGCATTTT
CASSFWDRRNQPQHF
>TRBD1|TRBJ2-3|few|TRBV5-1
TGCGCCAGCAGCGGTGGGACAGGGGGCTTGTCAGATACGCAGTATTTT
CASSGGTGGLSDTQYF
>.|TRBJ1-5|.|TRBV6-1
TGTGCCAGCAGTGAAGCGAGGTCTCGGAGGGATCAGCCCCAGCATTTT
CASSEARSRRDQPQHF
>.|TRBJ1-2|.|TRBV7-2
TGTGCCAGCAGCTTAGAGGGGAATACCAGAATCTTC
CASSLEGNTRIF
>.|TRBJ2-4|.|TRBV19
TGTGCCAGTAGTATTGAGCGGAACATTCAGTACTTC
CASSIERNIQYF
>.|TRBJ1-2|many|TRBV11-2
TGTGCCAGCAGTTCCCAGCCGGACAGATACTATGGCTACACCTTC
CASSSQPDRYYGYTF
>.|TRBJ2-5|few|TRBV5-1
TGCGCCAGCAGCGATCGTTTTAGGAAAGGAGAGACCCAGTACTTC
CASSDRFRKGETQYF
>.|TRBJ1-2|.|TRBV6-5
TGTGCCAGCAGTTACTCGGGGGGCATCGGCTACACCTTC
CASSYSGGIGYTF
>.|TRBJ1-3|.|TRBV10-3
TGTGCCATCAGTGATTGGGGAAGGACTTCAGGAAACACCATATATTTT
CAISDWGRTSGNTIYF
>TRBD1|TRBJ1-1|.|TRBV11-2
TGTGCCAGCAGCTCGTGGCAGACGGCCGCACAGGGGGCTGAAGCTTTCTTT
CASSSWQTAAQGAEAFF
>.|TRBJ1-5|.|TRBV2
TGTGCCAGCAGTGAGACAAAGGGACAAAGGCATTTT
CASSETKGQRHF
>.|TRBJ1-4|.|TRBV4-2
TGTGCCAGCAGCCAAGAGGGAGGGAGGGATGAAAAACTGTTTTTT
CASSQEGGRDEKLFF
>.|TRBJ1-3|.|TRBV6-1
TGTGCCAGCAGTGAAGATTCAGGGGGAAACACCATATATTTT
CASSEDSGGNTIYF
>TRBD1|TRBJ1-4|.|TRBV15
TGTGCCACCAGCAGACCGAACAGGGGGTGGTCTAATGAAAAACTGTTTTTT
CATSRPNRGWSNEKLFF
>.|TRBJ1-1|.|TRBV18
TGTGCCAGCTCACCAGAGATCACTGAAGCTTTCTTT
CASSPEITEAFF
>.|TRBJ2-2|.|TRBV11-2
TGTGCCAGCAGCTTAGGGGTGGGGTACACCGGGGAGCTGTTTTTT
CASSLGVGYTGELFF
>.|TRBJ2-5|.|TRBV5-1
TGCGCCAGCAGCTTTTGGGGCCAAGAGACCCAGTACTTC
CASSFWGQETQYF
>.|TRBJ2-7|.|TRBV6-1
TGTGCCAGCAGTGATAGGGCAGGCGACTACGAGCAGTACTTC
CASSDRAGDYEQYF
>TRBD1|TRBJ2-7|.|TRBV6-1
TGTGCCAGCAGGGGACAGGGGGCCCCGGCCGAGCAGTACTTC
CASRGQGAPAEQYF
>TRBD1|TRBJ1-2|.|TRBV27
TGTGCCAGCAGTAAGACAGGGGGCTTCTATGGCTACACCTTC
CASSKTGGFYGYTF
>.|TRBJ2-7|once|TRBV4-2
TGTGCCAGCAGCCAAGCCGACGAGCAGTACTTC
CASSQADEQYF
>.|TRBJ1-2|.|TRBV20-1
TGCAGTGCGCTGCCGACGGGTGGCTACACCTTC
CSALPTGGYTF
>TRBD1|TRBJ2-3|.|TRBV5-6
TGTGCCAGCAGCTACAGGGGGACGACAGATACGCAGTATTTT
CASSYRGTTDTQYF
>TRBD1|TRBJ1-4|.|TRBV5-1
TGTGCCAGCAGGGGGACAGGGATGGGTGAAAAACTGTTTTTT
CASRGTGMGEKLFF
>.|TRBJ2-2|.|TRBV6-5
TGTGCCAGCAGGATGGACAGGAACACCGGGGAGCTGTTTTTT
CASRMDRNTGELFF
>.|TRBJ2-1|.|TRBV12-2
.
CASPTVASGTGRMIEQFF
>.|TRBJ1-5|few|TRBV6-1
TGTGCCAGCAGTACCCTTGGACAAAGCAATCAGCCCCAGCATTTT
CASSTLGQSNQPQHF
>.|TRBJ1-4|few|TRBV18
TGTGCCAGCTCTACAGAAGAAAAACTGTTTTTT
CASSTEEKLFF
>.|TRBJ1-3|.|TRBV5-4
TGTGCCAGCACCTTCGGGGGATCCTCTGGAAACACCATATATTTT
CASTFGGSSGNTIYF
>TRBD2|TRBJ2-5|.|TRBV13
TGTGCCAGCAGCCTTGGACTAGCGGGGGATCAAGAGACCCAGTACTTC
CASSLGLAGDQETQYF
>.|TRBJ2-7|.|TRBV27
TGTGCCAGCGGACACACCTACGAGCAGTACTTC
CASGHTYEQYF
>TRBD2|TRBJ2-2|.|TRBV28
TGTGCCAGCAGTTCCAGCGGGGGAGGCACCGGGGAGCTGTTTTTT
CASSSSGGGTGELFF
>.|TRBJ2-1|.|TRBV11-1
TGTGCCAGCAGCCGAAACAGGGGGGGCAATGAGCAGTTCTTC
CASSRNRGGNEQFF
>.|TRBJ1-1|.|TRBV6-5
TGTGCCAGCAGTTCGTTGGAGGGCACCGAAGCTTTCTTT
CASSSLEGTEAFF
>.|TRBJ2-4|.|TRBV21-1
TGTGCCAGCAGCAAAGACGGGGTCTCCGGAGGGCTAGGGGCCAAAAACATTCAGTACTTC
CASSKDGVSGGLGAKNIQYF
>TRBD1|TRBJ1-4|.|TRBV7-9
TGTGCCAGCAGCTTCGGGAACAGGGGTGGGGAAAAACTGTTTTTT
CASSFGNRGGEKLFF
>TRBD2|TRBJ2-1|.|TRBV6-6
TGTGCCAGCAGTGACCTAGCGGGGAACAATGAGCAGTTCTTC
CASSDLAGNNEQFF
>TRBD2|TRBJ2-1|.|TRBV30
TGTGCCTGGAGTGTTCTAGCGGGGGGGCCTTTTGAGCAGTTCTTC
CAWSVLAGGPFEQFF
>.|TRBJ2-3|.|TRBV11-2
TGTGCCAGCAGCTTAGGGGGACCAATAAGCACAGATACGCAGTATTTT
CASSLGGPISTDTQYF
>.|TRBJ2-5|once|TRBV19
TGTGCCAGTAGTCCAAGGGGTTACGAGACCCAGTACTTC
CASSPRGYETQYF
>.|TRBJ2-7|.|TRBV5-6
TGTGCCAGCAGCATAAGACCGGGCTCCTTGGGTGTGGAGCAGTACTTC
CASSIRPGSLGVEQYF
>TRBD1|TRBJ2-2|.|TRBV2
TGTGCCAGCAGTGAGGGGGACAGGGTCTCCGCCGGGGAGCTGTTTTTT
CASSEGDRVSAGELFF
>TRBD1|TRBJ2-7|.|TRBV5-1
TGCGCCAGCAGACCCGGGACAGGGGGATTTTACGAGCAGTACTTC
CASRPGTGGFYEQYF
>.|TRBJ2-3|.|TRBV11-3
TGTGCCAGCAGCTTAGGCGGGGGCAGAGAATGGAATACGCAGTATTTT
CASSLGGGREWNTQYF
>TRBD2|TRBJ2-5|.|TRBV5-1
TGCGCCAGCAGAGGGCTCGGGGGGACGGAGACCCAGTACTTC
CASRGLGGTETQYF